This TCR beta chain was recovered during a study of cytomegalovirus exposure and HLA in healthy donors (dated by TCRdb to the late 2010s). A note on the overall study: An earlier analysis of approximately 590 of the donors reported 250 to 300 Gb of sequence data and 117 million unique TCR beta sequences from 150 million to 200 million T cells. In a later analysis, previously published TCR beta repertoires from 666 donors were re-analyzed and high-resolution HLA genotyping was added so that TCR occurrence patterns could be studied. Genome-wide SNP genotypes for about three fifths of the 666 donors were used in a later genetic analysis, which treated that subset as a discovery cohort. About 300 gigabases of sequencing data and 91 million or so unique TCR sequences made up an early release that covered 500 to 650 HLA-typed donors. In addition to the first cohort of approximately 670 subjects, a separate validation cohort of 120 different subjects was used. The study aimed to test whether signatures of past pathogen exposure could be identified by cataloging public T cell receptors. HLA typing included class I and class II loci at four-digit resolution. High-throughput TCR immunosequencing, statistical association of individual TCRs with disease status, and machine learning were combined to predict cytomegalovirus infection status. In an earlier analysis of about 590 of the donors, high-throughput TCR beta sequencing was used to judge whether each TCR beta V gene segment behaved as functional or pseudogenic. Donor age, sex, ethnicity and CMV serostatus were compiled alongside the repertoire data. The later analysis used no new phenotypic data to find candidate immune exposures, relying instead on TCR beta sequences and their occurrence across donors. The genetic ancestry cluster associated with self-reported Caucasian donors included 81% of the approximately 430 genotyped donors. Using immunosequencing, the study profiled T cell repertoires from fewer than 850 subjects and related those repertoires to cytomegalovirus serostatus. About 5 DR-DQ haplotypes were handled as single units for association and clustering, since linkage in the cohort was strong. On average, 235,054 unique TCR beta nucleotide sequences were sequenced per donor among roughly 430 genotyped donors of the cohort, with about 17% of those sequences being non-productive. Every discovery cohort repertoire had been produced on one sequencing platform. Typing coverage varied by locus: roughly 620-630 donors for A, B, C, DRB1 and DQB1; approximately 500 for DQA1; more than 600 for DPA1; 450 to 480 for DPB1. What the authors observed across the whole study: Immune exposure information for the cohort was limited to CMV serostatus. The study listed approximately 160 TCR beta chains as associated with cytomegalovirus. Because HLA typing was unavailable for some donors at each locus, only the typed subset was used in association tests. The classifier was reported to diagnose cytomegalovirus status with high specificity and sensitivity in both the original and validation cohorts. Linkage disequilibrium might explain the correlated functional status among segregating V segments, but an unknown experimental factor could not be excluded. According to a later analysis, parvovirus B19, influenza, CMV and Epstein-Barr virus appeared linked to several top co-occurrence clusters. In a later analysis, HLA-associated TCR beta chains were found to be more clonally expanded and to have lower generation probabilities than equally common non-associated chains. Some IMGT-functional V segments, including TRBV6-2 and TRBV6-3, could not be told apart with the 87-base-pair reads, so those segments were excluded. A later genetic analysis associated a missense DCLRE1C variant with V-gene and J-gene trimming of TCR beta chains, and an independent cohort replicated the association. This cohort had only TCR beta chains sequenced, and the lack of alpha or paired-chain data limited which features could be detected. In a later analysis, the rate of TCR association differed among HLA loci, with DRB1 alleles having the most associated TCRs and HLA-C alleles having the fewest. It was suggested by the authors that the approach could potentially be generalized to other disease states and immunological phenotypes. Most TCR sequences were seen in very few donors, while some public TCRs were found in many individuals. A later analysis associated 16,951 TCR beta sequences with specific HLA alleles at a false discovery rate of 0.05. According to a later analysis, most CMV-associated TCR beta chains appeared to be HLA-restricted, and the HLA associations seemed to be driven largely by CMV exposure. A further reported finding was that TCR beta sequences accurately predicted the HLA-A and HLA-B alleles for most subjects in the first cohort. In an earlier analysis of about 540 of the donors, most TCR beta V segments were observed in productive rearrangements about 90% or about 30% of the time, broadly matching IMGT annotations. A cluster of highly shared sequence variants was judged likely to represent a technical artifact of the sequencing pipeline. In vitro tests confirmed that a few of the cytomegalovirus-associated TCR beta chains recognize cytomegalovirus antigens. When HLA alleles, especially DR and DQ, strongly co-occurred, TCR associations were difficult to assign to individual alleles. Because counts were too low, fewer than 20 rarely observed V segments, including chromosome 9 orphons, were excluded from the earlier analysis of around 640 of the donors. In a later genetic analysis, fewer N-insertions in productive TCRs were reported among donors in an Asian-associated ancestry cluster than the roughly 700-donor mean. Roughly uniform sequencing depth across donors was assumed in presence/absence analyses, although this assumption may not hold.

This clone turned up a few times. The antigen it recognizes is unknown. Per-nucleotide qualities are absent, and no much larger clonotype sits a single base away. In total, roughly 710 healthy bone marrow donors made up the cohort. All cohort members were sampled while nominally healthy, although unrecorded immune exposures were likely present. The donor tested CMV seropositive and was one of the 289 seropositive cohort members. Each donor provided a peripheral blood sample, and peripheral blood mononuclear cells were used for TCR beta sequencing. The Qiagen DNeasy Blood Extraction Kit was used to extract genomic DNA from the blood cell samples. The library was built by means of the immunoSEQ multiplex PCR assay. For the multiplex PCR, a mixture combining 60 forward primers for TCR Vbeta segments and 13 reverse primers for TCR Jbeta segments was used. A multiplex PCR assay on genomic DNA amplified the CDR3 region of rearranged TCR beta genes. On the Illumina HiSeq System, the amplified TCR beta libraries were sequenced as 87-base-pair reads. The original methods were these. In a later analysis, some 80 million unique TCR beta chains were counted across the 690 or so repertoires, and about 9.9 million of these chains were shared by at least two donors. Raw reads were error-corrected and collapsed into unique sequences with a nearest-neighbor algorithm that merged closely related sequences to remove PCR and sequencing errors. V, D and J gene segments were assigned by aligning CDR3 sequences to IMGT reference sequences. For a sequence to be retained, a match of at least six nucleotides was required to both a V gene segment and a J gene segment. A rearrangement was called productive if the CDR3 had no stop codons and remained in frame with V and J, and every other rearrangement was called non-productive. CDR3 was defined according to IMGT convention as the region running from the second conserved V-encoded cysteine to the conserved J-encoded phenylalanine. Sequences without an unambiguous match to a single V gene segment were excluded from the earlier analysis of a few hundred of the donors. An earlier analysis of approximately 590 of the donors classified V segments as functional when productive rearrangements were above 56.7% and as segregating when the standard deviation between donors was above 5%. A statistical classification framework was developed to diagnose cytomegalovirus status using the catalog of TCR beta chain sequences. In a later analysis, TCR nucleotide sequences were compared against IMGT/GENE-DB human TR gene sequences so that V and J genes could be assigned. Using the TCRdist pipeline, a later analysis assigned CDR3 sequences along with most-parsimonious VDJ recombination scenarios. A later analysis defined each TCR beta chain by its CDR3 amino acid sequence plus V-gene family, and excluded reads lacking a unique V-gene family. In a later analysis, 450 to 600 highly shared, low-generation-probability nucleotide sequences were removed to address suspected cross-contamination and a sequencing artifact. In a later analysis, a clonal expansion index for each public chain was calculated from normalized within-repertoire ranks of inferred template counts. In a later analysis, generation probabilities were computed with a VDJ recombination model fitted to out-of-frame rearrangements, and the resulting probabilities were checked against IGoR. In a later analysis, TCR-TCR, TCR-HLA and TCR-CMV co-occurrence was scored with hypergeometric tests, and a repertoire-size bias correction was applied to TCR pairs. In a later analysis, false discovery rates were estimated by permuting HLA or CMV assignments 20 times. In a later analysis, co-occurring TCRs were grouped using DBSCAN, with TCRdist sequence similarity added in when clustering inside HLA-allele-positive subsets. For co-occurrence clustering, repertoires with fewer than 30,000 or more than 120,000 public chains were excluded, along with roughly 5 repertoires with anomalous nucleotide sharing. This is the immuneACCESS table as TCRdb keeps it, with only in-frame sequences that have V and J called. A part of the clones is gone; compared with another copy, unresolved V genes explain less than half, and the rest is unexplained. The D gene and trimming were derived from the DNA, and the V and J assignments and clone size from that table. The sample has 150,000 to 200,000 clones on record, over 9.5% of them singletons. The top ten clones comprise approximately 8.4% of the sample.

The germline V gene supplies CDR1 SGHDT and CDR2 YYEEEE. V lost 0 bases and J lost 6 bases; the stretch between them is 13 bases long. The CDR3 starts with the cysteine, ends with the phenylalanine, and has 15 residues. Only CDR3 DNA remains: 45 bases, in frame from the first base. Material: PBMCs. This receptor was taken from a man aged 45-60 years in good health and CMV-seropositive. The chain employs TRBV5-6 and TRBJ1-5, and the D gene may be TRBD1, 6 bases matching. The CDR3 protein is CASSLGPQGGQPQHF. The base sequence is TGTGCCAGCAGCTTGGGGCCCCAAGGGGGTCAGCCCCAGCATTTT.